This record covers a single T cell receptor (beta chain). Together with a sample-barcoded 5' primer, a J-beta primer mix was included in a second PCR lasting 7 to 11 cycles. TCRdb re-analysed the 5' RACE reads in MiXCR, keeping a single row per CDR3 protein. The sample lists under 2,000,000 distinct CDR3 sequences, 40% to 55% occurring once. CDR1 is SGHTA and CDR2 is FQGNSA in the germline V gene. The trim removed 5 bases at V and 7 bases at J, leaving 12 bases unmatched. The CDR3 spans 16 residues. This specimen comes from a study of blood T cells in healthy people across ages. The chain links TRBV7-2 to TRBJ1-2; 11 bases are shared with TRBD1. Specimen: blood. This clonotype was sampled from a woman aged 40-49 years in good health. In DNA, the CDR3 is TGTGCCAGCAGCCCCGGACAGGGGGCTCGAATTGGTGGCTACACCTTC. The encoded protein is CASSPGQGARIGGYTF.